The entry that follows covers one TCR beta chain sequence. Its specificity is unknown. This sample is drawn from a study of cytomegalovirus exposure and HLA in healthy donors. Findings and limits, study-wide: The study recorded 160 or so TCR beta chains that were cytomegalovirus-associated. The study assumed roughly uniform donor sequencing depth for presence/absence analyses. Indistinguishability led to the exclusion of some V segments, TRBV6-2 and TRBV6-3 included. The dataset shows that most TCR sequences were rare, while some public TCRs occurred in many donors.

Between the trimmed V and J ends, which lost 1 base and 6 bases, there was a span of 15 bases. CDR3 length: 16 amino acids. The germline V gene has CDR1 SGHAT and CDR2 FQNNGV. Primers included in the PCR were 60 Vbeta and 13 Jbeta primers. The method was immunoSEQ multiplex PCR; TCRdb's version includes in-frame clones alone and lacks a portion of them. The table lists around 100,000 clones, roughly 85% of them singletons. Sequencing was performed on PBMCs. This TCR was recovered from a man between 60 and 75 years old in good health and CMV-seropositive. The chain combines TRBV11-2 with TRBJ2-2; TRBD2 might be the D (6 bases). As DNA, the CDR3 is TGTGCCAGCAGCTTAGTGGGGGGACGGGCTCCCGGGGAGCTGTTTTTT. Amino acid sequence: CASSLVGGRAPGELFF.